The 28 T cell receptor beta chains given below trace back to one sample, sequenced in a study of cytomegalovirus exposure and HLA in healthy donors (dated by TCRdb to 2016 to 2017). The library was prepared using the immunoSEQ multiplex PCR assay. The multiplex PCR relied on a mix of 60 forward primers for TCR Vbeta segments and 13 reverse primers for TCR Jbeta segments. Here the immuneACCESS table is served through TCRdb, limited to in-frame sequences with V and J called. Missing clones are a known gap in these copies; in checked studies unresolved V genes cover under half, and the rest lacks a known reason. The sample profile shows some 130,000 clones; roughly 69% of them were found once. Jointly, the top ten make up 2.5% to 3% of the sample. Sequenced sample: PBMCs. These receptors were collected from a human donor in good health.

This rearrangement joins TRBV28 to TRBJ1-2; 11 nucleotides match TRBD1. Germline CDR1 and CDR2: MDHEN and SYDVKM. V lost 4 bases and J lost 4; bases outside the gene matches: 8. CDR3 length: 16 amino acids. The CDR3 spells CASSSGQGAGFYGYTF. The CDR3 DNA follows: TGTGCCAGCAGTTCTGGACAGGGGGCGGGTTTCTATGGCTACACCTTC.

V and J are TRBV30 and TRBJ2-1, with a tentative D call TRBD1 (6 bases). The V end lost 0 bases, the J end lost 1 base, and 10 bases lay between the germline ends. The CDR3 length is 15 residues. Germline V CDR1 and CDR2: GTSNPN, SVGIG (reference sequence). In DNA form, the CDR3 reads TGTGCCTGGAGTGTTGGGGGCCGATCCTACAATGAGCAGTTCTTC. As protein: CAWSVGGRSYNEQFF.

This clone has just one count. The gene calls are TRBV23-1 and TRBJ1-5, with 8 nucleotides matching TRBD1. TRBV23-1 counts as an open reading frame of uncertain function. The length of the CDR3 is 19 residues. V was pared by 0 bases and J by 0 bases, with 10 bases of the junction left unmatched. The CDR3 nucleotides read TGCGCCAGCAGTCAATCGATAAGGGACAGGTGGTATAGCAATCAGCCCCAGCATTTT. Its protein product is CASSQSIRDRWYSNQPQHF.

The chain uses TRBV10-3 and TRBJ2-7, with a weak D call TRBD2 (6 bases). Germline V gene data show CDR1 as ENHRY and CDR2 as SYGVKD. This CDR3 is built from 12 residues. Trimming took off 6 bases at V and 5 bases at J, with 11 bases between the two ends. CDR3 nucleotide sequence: TGTGCCATCAGATTCGGAGGGGACGAGCAGTACTTC. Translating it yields CAIRFGGDEQYF.

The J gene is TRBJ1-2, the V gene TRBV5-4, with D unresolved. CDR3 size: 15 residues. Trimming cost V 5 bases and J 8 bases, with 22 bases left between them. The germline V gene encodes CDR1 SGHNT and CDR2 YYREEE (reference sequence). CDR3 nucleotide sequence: TGTGCCAGCAGTTCCGGAGCCAAGTTGGGTGTCGGCTACACCTTC. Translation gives CASSSGAKLGVGYTF. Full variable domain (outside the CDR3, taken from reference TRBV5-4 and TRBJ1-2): ETGVTQSPTHLIKTRGQQVTLRCSSQSGHNTVSWYQQALGQGPQFIFQYYREEENGRGNFPPRFSGLQFPNYSSELNVNALELDDSALYLCASSSGAKLGVGYTFGSGTRLTVV.

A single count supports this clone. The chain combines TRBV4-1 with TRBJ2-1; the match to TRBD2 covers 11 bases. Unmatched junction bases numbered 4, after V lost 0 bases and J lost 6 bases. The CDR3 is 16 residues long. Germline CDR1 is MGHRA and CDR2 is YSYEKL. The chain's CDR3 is CASSQDPGLAVNEQFF. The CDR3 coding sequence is TGCGCCAGCAGCCAAGACCCGGGACTAGCGGTCAATGAGCAGTTCTTC.

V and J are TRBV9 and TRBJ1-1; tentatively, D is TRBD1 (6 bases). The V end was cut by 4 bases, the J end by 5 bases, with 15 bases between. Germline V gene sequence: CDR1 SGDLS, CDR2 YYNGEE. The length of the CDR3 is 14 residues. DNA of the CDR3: TGTGCCAGCAGCCGTCAGGGGCCAGGAACTGAAGCTTTCTTT. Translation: CASSRQGPGTEAFF.

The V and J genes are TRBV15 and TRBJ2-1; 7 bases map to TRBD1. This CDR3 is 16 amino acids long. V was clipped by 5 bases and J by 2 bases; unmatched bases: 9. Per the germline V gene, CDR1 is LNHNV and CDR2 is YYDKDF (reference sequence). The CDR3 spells CATSRGDRDPYNEQFF. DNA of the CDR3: TGTGCCACCAGCCGCGGAGACAGGGACCCCTACAATGAGCAGTTCTTC.

CDR3 coding DNA: TGTGCCAGCAGCTCCACTACTGGGGCCAACGTCCTGACTTTC. Its translation: CASSSTTGANVLTF. The rearrangement joins TRBV7-6 to TRBJ2-6; D unclear. This CDR3 is built from 14 residues. Trimming shortened V by 4 bases and J by 2 bases, and 6 bases separated the two germline ends. Germline loops: CDR1 SGHVS, CDR2 FNYEAQ.

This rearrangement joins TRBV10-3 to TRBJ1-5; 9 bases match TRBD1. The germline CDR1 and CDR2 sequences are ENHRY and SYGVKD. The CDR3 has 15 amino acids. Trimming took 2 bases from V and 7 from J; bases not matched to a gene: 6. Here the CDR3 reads CAISETGGVEQPQHF. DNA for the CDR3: TGTGCCATCAGTGAGACAGGGGGCGTAGAACAGCCCCAGCATTTT.

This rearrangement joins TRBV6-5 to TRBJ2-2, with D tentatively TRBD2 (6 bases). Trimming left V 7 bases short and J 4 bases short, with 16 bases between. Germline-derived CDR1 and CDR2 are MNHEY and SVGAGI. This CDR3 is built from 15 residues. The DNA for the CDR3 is TGTGCCAGCAAAGGGGTGGGGGGAAGCACCGGGGAGCTGTTTTTT. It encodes CASKGVGGSTGELFF.

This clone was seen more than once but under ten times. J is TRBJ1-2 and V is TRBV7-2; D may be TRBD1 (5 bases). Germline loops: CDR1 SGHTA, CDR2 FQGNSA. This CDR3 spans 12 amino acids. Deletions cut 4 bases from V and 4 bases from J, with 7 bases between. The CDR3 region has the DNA TGTGCCAGCAGCTGGGGCTCCTATGGCTACACCTTC. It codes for CASSWGSYGYTF.

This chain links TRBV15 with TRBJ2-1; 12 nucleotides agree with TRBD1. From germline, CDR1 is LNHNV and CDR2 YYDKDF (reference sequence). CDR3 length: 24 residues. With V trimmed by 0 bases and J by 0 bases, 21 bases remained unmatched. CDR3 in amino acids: CATSRDLGLQSGTGGGSSYNEQFF. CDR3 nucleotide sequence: TGTGCCACCAGCAGAGATTTGGGACTCCAATCCGGGACAGGGGGCGGGAGCTCCTACAATGAGCAGTTCTTC.

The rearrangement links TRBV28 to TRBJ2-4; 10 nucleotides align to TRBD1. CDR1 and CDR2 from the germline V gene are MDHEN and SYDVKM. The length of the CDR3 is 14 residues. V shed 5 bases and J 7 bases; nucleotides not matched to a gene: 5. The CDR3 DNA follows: TGTGCCAGCAGTGCCCGACAGGGGGCCAACATTCAGTACTTC. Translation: CASSARQGANIQYF.

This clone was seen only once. This CDR3 is CASISAGLYNEQFF. CDR3 bases: TGTGCCAGCATTTCGGCGGGACTATACAATGAGCAGTTCTTC. V gene TRBV28 combines with J gene TRBJ2-1, with 7 positions matching TRBD2. Germline assignment: CDR1 MDHEN and CDR2 SYDVKM. The CDR3 contains 14 residues. After removal of 7 bases from V and 4 bases from J, the junction contained 7 bases not matched to a gene.

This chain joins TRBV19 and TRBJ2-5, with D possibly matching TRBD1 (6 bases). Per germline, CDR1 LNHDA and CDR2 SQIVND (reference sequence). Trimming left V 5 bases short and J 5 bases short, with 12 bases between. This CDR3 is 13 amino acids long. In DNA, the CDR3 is TGTGCCAGTAGTGTACAGGGCGTGGAGACCCAGTACTTC. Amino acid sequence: CASSVQGVETQYF.

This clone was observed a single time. The CDR3 loop is CASSSPPGQMNTEAFF. CDR3 DNA: TGTGCCAGTAGCTCCCCTCCGGGACAGATGAACACTGAAGCTTTCTTT. V usage is TRBV19 and J usage is TRBJ1-1; TRBD1 matches 7 bases. CDR1 is LNHDA and CDR2 is SQIVND in the germline V gene (reference sequence). Trimming cost V 6 bases and J 0 bases; bases outside gene matches: 10. This CDR3 comprises 16 residues.

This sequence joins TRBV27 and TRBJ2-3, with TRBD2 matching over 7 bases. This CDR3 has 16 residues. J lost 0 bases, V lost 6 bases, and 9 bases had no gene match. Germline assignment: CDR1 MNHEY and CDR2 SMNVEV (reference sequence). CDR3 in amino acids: CASSKNSGRSTDTQYF. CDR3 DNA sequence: TGTGCCAGCAGCAAAAATAGCGGGCGTAGCACAGATACGCAGTATTTT.

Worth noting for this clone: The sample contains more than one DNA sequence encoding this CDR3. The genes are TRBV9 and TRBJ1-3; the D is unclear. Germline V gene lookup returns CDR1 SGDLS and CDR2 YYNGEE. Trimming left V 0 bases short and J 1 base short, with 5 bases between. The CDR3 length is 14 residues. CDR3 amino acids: CASSVAGSGNTIYF. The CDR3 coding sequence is TGTGCCAGCAGCGTAGCAGGATCTGGAAACACCATATATTTT.

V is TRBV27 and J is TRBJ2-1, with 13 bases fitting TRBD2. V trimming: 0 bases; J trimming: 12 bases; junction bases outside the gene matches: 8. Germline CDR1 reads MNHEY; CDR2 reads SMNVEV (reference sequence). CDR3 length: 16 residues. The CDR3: CASSLSRTSGSLGQFF. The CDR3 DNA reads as TGTGCCAGCAGTTTATCCCGGACTAGCGGGAGTCTAGGGCAGTTCTTC.

Written as DNA, the CDR3 is TGTGCCAGCGGGGCTAGCGGGAGGGGTGAGCAGTTCTTC. Translated, it gives CASGASGRGEQFF. This chain connects TRBV28 to TRBJ2-1; TRBD2 matches at 12 bases. The CDR3 totals 13 residues. J gave up 9 bases and V 8 bases, and 5 bases lay outside the gene matches. The germline V gene has CDR1 MDHEN and CDR2 SYDVKM.

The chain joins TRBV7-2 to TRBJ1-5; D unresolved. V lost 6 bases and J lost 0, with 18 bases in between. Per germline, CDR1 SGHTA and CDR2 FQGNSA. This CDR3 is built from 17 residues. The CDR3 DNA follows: TGTGCCAGCAGTACTTTTCCAGGCTTTTATAGCAATCAGCCCCAGCATTTT. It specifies CASSTFPGFYSNQPQHF.

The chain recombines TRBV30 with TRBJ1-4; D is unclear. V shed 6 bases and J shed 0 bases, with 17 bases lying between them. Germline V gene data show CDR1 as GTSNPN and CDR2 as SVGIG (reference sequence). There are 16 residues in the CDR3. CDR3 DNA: TGTGCCTGCACCGCGACCGGGTTTGCAACTAATGAAAAACTGTTTTTT. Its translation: CACTATGFATNEKLFF.

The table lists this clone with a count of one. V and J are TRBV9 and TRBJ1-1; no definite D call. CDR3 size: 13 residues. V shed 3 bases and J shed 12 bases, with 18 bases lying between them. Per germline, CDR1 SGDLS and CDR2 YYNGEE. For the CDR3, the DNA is TGTGCCAGCAGCGGAAAAAGTGGGCAGTTTCCTTTCTTT. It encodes CASSGKSGQFPFF.

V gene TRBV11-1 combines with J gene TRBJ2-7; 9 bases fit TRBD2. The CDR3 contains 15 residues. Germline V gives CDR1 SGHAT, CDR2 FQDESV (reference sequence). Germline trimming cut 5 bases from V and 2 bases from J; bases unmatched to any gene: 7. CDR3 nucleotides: TGTGCCAGCAGCCCCACTAGCGGGCGTACCTACGAGCAGTACTTC. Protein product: CASSPTSGRTYEQYF.

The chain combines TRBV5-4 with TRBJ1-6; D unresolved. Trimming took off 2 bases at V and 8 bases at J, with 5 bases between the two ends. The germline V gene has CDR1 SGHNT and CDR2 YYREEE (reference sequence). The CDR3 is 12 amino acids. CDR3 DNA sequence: TGTGCCAGCAGCTTAATCGATTCACCCCTCCACTTT. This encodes CASSLIDSPLHF.

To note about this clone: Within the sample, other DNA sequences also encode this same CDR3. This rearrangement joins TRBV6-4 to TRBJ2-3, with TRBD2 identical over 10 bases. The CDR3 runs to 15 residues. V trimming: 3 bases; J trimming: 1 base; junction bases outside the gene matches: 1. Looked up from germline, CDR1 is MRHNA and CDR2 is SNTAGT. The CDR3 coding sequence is TGTGCCAGCAGTGAAACTAGCGGGGGCACAGATACGCAGTATTTT. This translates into CASSETSGGTDTQYF.

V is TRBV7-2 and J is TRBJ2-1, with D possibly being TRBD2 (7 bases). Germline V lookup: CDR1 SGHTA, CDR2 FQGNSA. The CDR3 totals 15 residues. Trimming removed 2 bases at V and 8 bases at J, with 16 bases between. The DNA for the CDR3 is TGTGCCAGCAGCTTAATGTGGGGGGGCCTCTATGAGCAGTTCTTC. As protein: CASSLMWGGLYEQFF. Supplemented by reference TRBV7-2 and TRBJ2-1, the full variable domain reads GAGVSQSPSNKVTEKGKDVELRCDPISGHTALYWYRQSLGQGLEFLIYFQGNSAPDKSGLPSDRFSAERTGGSVSTLTIQRTQQEDSAVYLCASSLMWGGLYEQFFGPGTRLTVL.